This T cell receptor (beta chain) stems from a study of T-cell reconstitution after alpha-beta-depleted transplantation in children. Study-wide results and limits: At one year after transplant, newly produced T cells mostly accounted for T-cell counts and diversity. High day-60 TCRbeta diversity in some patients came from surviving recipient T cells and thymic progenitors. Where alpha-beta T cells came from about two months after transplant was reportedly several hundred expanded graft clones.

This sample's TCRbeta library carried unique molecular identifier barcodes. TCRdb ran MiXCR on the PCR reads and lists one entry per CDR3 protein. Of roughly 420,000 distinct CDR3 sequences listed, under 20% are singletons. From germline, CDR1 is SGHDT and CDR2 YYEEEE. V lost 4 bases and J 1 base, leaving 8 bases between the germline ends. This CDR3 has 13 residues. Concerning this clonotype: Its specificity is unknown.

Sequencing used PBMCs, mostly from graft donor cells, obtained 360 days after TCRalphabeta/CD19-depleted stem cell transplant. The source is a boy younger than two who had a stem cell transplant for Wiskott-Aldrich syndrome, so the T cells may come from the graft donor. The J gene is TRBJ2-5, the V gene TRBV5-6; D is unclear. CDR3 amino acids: CASSRILQETQYF. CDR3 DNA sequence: TGTGCCAGCAGCCGGATCCTCCAAGAGACCCAGTACTTC. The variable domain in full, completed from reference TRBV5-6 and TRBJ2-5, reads DAGVTQSPTHLIKTRGQQVTLRCSPKSGHDTVSWYQQALGQGPQFIFQYYEEEERQRGNFPDRFSGHQFPNYSSELNVNALLLGDSALYLCASSRILQETQYFGPGTRLLVL.